This TCR delta chain was identified in a study of gamma-delta T cells after stem cell transplantation. A remark on this clone: With only one base between it and a far larger clone, this is likely a read error.

There are 23 residues in the CDR3. CDR1 and CDR2 (germline): GEAIGNYY, EKD. TCRdb reanalysed the RT-PCR reads with CATT. The sample lists fewer than 2,000 delta-chain clones, about 18% occurring once. The sequencing sample was made of gamma-delta T cells. The receptor was isolated from a human donor. It is not recorded whose cells these are; they may come from a transplant donor. The chain recombines TRDV2 with TRDJ1; 8 nucleotides align to TRDD3. The CDR3 loop is CACGTVPASSYWGLLNNTDKLIF. CDR3 in DNA: TGTGCCTGTGGCACCGTCCCTGCCTCTTCGTACTGGGGGCTCCTCAACAACACCGATAAACTCATCTTT.